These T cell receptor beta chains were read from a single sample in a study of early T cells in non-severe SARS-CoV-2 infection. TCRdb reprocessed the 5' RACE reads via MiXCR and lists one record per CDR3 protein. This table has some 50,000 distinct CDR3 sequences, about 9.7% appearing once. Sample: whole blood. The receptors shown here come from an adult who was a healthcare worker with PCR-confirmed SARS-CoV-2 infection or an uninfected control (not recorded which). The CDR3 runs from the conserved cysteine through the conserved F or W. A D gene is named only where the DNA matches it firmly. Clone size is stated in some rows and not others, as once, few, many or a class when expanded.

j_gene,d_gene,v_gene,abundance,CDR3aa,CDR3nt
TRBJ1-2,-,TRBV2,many,CASRPPNDGYTF,TGTGCCAGCAGGCCCCCCAATGATGGCTACACCTTC
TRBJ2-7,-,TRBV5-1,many,CASSPVGVDEQYF,TGCGCCAGCAGCCCTGTGGGGGTTGACGAGCAGTACTTC
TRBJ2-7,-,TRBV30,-,CAWRGNDEQYF,TGTGCCTGGAGAGGCAACGACGAGCAGTACTTC
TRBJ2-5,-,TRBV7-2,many,CASSWAEQRQETQYF,TGTGCCAGCAGCTGGGCGGAGCAACGTCAAGAGACCCAGTACTTC
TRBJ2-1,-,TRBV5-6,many,CASSLEAYNEQFF,TGTGCCAGCAGCTTGGAGGCGTACAATGAGCAGTTCTTC
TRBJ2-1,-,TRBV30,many,CAWSGGVNEQFF,TGTGCCTGGAGTGGGGGGGTCAATGAGCAGTTCTTC
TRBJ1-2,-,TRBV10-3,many,CAIGPGLPYGYTF,TGTGCCATCGGACCGGGCCTACCTTATGGCTACACCTTC
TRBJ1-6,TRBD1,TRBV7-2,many,CASSRDREYSPLHF,TGTGCCAGCAGCCGGGACAGGGAGTATTCACCCCTCCACTTT
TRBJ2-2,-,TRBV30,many,CAWLPPANTGELFF,TGTGCCTGGCTACCCCCGGCGAACACCGGGGAGCTGTTTTTT
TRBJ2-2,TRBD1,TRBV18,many,CASSPLQGFTGELFF,TGTGCCAGCTCACCGCTACAGGGGTTCACCGGGGAGCTGTTTTTT
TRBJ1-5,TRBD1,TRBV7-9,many,CASSSLDRAGNQPQHF,TGTGCCAGCAGTTCCCTGGACAGGGCTGGCAATCAGCCCCAGCATTTT
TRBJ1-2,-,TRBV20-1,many,CSAGSGYGGYTF,TGCAGTGCAGGATCAGGGTATGGGGGCTACACCTTC
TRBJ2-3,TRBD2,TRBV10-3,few,CAISGTSGGASTDTQYF,TGTGCCATCAGCGGGACTAGCGGGGGGGCTAGCACAGATACGCAGTATTTT
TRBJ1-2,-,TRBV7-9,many,CASSLSLDYGYTF,TGTGCCAGCAGCTTAAGCCTAGACTATGGCTACACCTTC
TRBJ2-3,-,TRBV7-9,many,CASSLGVRTDTQYF,TGTGCCAGCAGCCTAGGGGTCCGCACAGATACGCAGTATTTT
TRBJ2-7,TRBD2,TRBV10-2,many,CASSPGTRLTHEQYF,TGCGCCAGCAGCCCCGGGACTAGGTTAACCCACGAGCAGTACTTC
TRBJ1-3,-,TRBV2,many,CASSGGRGRRNTIYF,TGTGCCAGCAGTGGAGGCAGGGGCAGGCGAAACACCATATATTTT
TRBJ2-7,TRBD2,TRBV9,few,CASSATLTSGDTEQYF,TGTGCCAGCAGCGCCACTCTCACTAGCGGGGATACCGAGCAGTACTTC
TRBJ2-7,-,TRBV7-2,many,CASSLTGSDYEQYF,TGTGCCAGCAGCTTAACTGGATCTGACTACGAGCAGTACTTC
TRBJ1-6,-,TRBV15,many,CATSRVFVMEPLHF,TGTGCCACCAGCAGAGTCTTCGTGATGGAGCCCCTCCACTTT
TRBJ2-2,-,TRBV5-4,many,CASSLKGSGELFF,TGTGCCAGCAGCTTGAAAGGGTCCGGGGAGCTGTTTTTT
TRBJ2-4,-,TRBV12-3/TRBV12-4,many,CARRGGAKNIQYF,TGTGCCAGACGCGGTGGAGCCAAAAACATTCAGTACTTC
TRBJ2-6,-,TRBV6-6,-,CASSYSIPFSGANVLTF,TGTGCCAGCAGTTACTCCATCCCTTTCTCTGGGGCCAACGTCCTGACTTTC
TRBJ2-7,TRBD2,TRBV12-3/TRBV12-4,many,CASSLGTSGYEQYF,TGTGCCAGCAGTTTAGGGACTAGCGGGTACGAGCAGTACTTC
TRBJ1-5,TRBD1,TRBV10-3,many,CAISRDSDQPQHF,TGTGCCATCAGTAGGGACAGTGATCAGCCCCAGCATTTT
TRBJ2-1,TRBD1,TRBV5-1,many,CASSLVFQGANEQFF,TGCGCCAGCAGCTTGGTTTTCCAGGGGGCGAATGAGCAGTTCTTC
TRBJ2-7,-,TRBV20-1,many,CSAPMDFTYEQYF,TGCAGTGCTCCTATGGACTTCACCTACGAGCAGTACTTC
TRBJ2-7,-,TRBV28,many,CASGAPSSYEQYF,TGTGCCAGTGGGGCTCCCTCTTCCTACGAGCAGTACTTC
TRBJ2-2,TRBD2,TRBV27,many,CASSSLTGGNTGELFF,TGTGCCAGCAGTTCTCTTACGGGGGGTAACACCGGGGAGCTGTTTTTT
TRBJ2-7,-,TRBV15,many,CATSRDTGSREQYF,TGTGCCACCAGCAGAGATACGGGGTCCCGCGAGCAGTACTTC
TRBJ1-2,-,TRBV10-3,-,CAISDPLNYGYTF,TGTGCCATCAGTGATCCCTTAAACTATGGCTACACCTTC
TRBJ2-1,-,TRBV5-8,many,CASSPAGLLYGEQFF,TGTGCCAGCAGCCCTGCAGGGCTCCTCTACGGTGAGCAGTTCTTC
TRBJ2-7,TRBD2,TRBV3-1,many,CASSQDRLAGDEQYF,TGTGCCAGCAGCCAAGATAGGCTAGCGGGGGACGAGCAGTACTTC
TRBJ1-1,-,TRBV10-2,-,CASNISPGMNTEAFF,TGCGCCAGCAACATTAGCCCGGGGATGAACACTGAAGCTTTCTTT
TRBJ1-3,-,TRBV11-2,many,CASSPRLISGNTIYF,TGTGCCAGCAGCCCACGACTGATCTCTGGAAACACCATATATTTT
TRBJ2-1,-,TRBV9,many,CASSHPLQDNEQFF,TGTGCCAGCAGCCATCCATTACAGGACAATGAGCAGTTCTTC
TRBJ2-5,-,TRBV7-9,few,CASSLAKSRETQYF,TGTGCCAGCAGCTTAGCGAAGAGTCGAGAGACCCAGTACTTC
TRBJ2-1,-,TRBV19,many,CASSPRGDEQFF,TGTGCCAGTAGTCCCAGGGGGGATGAGCAGTTCTTC
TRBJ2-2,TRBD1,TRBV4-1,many,CASRGTGETGELFF,TGCGCCAGCCGGGGGACAGGGGAAACCGGGGAGCTGTTTTTT
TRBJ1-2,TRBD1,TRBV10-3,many,CAIRVLTGDYGYTF,TGTGCCATCAGAGTCCTGACAGGGGACTATGGCTACACCTTC
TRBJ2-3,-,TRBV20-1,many,CSATPTVSSTDTQYF,TGCAGTGCTACCCCGACAGTCTCTAGCACAGATACGCAGTATTTT
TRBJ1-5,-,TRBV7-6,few,CASSPVGDQPQHF,TGTGCCAGCAGCCCAGTGGGGGATCAGCCCCAGCATTTT
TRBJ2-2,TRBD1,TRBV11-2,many,CASSRTGTGTGELFF,TGTGCCAGCAGCCGGACCGGGACAGGGACCGGGGAGCTGTTTTTT
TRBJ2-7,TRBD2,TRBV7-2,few,CASSLNPPGGVAGLTYEQYF,TGTGCCAGCAGCCTAAACCCACCCGGGGGAGTAGCGGGACTAACCTACGAGCAGTACTTC
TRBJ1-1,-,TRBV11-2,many,CASSYERGAAFF,TGTGCCAGCAGCTACGAAAGGGGCGCGGCTTTCTTT
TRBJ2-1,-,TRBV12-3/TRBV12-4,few,CASSQGGTYNEQFF,TGTGCCAGCAGCCAAGGGGGGACCTACAATGAGCAGTTCTTC
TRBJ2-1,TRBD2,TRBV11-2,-,CASSALLAGVGNEQFF,TGTGCCAGCAGCGCCCTACTAGCGGGAGTGGGGAATGAGCAGTTCTTC
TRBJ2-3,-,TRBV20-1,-,CSALRQDTDTQYF,TGCAGTGCCCTACGACAGGACACAGATACGCAGTATTTT
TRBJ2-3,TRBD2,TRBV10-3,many,CAITPGVAGPTSSTTDTQYF,TGTGCCATCACCCCCGGGGTAGCGGGTCCCACCTCTAGCACGACAGATACGCAGTATTTT
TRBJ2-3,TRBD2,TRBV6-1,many,CASSELAGEDGTDTQYF,TGTGCCAGCAGTGAACTAGCGGGGGAGGATGGCACAGATACGCAGTATTTT
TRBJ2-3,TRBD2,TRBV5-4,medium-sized,CASSGSGSGVSDTQYF,TGTGCCAGCAGCGGTAGCGGGAGCGGGGTTTCAGATACGCAGTATTTT
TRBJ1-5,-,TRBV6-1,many,CASSESLGIFQPQHF,TGTGCCAGCAGTGAAAGTCTCGGGATCTTTCAGCCCCAGCATTTT